This TCR beta chain was profiled in a study of cytomegalovirus exposure and HLA in healthy donors. Overall study context: The 120 validation repertoires were produced on the same platform as the 720 or so repertoires of the first cohort. This was reported in a later analysis. Study-level results: In vitro work confirmed that three CMV-associated chains recognize CMV antigens. The dataset shows that most TCR sequences were rare, while some public TCRs occurred in many donors. First-cohort TCR clusters were later found to tend to co-occur in the approximately 120 validation repertoires.

Clones were sequenced by immunoSEQ multiplex PCR, and TCRdb holds only the in-frame ones, with some missing. The sample includes approximately 160,000 clones, more than 80% of them seen just once. Per germline, CDR1 MNHNY and CDR2 SVGAGI (reference sequence). The CDR3 contains 11 residues. Details on this clone: No antigen is known for it. Sequence at one end of the junction differs from germline and may be a read error.

The sequence derives from a woman aged 18-30 years in good health and CMV-seropositive. Sequenced material: PBMCs. The chain links TRBV6-6 to TRBJ1-2, with 7 bases aligning to TRBD1. CDR3 region: CASSSSGGTVF. The CDR3 DNA sequence: TGTGCCAGCAGTTCATCGGGGGGGACAGTGTTC.